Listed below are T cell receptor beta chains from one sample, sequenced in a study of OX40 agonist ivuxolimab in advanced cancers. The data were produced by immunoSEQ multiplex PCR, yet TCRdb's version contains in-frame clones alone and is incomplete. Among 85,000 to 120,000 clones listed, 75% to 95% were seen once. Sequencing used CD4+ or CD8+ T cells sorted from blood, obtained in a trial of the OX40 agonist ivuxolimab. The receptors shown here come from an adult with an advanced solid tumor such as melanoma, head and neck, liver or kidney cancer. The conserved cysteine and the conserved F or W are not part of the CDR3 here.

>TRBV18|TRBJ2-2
ASSPHREPGELF
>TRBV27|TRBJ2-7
ASSWRQSYEQY
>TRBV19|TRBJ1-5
ASSTWTVGGYYSNQPQH
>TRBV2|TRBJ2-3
ARKGLAGGRDTQY
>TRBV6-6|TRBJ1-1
ATLRTGEAF
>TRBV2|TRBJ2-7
ASSATEVGQQY
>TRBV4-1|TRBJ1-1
ASSPGWNSAEAF
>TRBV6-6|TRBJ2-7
ASSLPRGYEQY
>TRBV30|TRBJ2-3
AWRETSGGSDTQY
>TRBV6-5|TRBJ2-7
ASSLGSSYEQY
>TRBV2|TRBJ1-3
ASKQGGPGNTIY
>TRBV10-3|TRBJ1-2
AITGTGEGYT
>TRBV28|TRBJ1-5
ASSLPLRSQPQH
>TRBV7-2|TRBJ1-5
ASSFMGQPQH
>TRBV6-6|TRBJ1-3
ASSLSSSGNTIY
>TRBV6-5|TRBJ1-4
ASSVAGPLNEKLF
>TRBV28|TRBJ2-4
ASSHRTGGAKNIQY
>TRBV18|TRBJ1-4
ASSPGATNEKLF
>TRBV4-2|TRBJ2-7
ASSQDGQGAYEQY
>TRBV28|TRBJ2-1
ATKTGDLNEQF
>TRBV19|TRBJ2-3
ASSDKRGGSDTQY
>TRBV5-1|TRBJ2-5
ASRYRGALEETQY
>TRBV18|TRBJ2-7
ASSPLRGQGFSYEQY
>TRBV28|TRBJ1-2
ASSFSDRDYGYT
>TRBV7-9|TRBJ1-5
ASSVGGDQPQH
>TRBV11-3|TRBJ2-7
ASSLNFGRNYEQY
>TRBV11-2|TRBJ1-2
ASSLRGRDYGYT
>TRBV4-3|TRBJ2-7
ASSQRRPSYEQY
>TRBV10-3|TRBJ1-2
AISEKGGGGYT
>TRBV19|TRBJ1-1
ASSSLRDSTEAF
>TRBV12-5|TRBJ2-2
ASGLDRGLNTGELF
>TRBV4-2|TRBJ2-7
ASSQEVSGNYEQY
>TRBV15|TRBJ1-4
ATSREPQGANEKLF
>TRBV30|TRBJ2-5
AWSLGGGQETQY
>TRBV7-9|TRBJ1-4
ASSIQGRVTNEKLF
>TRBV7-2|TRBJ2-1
ASSLGTGLVQNEQF